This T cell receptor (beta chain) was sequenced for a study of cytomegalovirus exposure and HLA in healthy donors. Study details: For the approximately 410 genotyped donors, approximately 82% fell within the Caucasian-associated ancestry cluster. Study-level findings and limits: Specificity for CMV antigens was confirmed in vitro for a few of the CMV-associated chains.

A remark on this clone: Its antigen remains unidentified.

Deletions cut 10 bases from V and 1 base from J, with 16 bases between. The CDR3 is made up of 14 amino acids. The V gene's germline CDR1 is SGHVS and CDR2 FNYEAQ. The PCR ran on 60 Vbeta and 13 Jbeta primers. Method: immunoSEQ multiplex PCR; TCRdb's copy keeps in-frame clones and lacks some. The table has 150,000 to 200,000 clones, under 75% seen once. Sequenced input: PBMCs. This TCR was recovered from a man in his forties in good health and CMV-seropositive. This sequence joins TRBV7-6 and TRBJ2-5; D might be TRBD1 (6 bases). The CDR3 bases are TGTGCCACAAGTGACAGGCAACTCCAAGAGACCCAGTACTTC. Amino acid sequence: CATSDRQLQETQYF.